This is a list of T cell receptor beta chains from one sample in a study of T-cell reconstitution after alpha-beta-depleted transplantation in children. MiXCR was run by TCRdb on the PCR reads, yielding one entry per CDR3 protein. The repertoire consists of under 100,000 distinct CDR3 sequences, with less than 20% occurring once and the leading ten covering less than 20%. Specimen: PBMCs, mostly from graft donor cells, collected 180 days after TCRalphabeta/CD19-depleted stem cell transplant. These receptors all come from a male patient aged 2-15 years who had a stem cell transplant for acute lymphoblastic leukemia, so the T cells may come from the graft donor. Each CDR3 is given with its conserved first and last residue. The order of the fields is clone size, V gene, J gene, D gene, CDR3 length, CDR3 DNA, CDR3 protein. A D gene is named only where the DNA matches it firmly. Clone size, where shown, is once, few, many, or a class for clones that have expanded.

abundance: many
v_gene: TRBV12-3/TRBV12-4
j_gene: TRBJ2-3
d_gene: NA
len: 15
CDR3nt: TGTGCCAGCAGTTCTGACAGCCTTAACACAGATACGCAGTATTTT
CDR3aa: CASSSDSLNTDTQYF

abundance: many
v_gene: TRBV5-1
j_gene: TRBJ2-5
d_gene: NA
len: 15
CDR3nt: TGCGCCAGCAGCTTGGGATCAGGGGCTGGAGAGACCCAGTACTTC
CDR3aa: CASSLGSGAGETQYF

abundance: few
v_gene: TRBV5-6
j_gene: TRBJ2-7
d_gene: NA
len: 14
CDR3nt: TGTGCCAGCAGACCCCTTCCGGGGCCCTACGAGCAGTACTTC
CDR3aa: CASRPLPGPYEQYF

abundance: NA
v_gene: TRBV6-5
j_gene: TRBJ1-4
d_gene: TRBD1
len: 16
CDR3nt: TGTGCCAGCAGTTTTTATCCAGGGGGCGGTAATGAAAAACTGTTTTTT
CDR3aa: CASSFYPGGGNEKLFF

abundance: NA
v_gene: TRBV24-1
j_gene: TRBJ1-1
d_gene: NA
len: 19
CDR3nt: TGTGCCACCAGTGATTTCCACAAAAGGAGGATTGGGATGAACACTGAAGCTTTCTTT
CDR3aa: CATSDFHKRRIGMNTEAFF

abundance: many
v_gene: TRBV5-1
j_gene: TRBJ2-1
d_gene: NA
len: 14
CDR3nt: TGCGCCAGCAGCTTGGATGGTGAGGGGAGTGAGCAGTTCTTC
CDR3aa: CASSLDGEGSEQFF

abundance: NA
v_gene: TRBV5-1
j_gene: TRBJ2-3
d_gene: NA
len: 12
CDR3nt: TGCGCCAGCAGCCCAGAGGCAGATACGCAGTATTTT
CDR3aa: CASSPEADTQYF

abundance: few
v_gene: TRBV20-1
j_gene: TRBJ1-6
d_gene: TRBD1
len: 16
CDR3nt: TGCAGTGCGAGGAGAATGGGACAGCTGAATAATTCACCCCTCCACTTT
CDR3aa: CSARRMGQLNNSPLHF

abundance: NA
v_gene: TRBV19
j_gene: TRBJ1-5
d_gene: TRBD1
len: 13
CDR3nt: TGTGCCAGTAGTCCAGGGGGCTTTCAGCCCCAGCATTTT
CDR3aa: CASSPGGFQPQHF

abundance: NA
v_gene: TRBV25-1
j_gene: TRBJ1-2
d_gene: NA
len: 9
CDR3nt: TGTGCCAGCAGTGAATACGACACCTTC
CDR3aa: CASSEYDTF

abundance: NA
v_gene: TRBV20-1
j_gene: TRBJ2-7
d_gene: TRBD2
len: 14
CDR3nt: TGCAGTGCTAGAGAAGCGGGGGGCCCCTACGAGCAGTACTTC
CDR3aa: CSAREAGGPYEQYF

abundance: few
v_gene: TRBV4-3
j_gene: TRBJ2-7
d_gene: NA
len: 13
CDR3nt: TGCGCCAGCAGCCAAATAGCCCACTACGAGCAGTACTTC
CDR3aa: CASSQIAHYEQYF

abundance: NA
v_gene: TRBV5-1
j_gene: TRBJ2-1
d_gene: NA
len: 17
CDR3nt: TGCGCCAGCAGCTTGGGGCTATTAACAGGGAAATACAATGAGCAGTTCTTC
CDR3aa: CASSLGLLTGKYNEQFF

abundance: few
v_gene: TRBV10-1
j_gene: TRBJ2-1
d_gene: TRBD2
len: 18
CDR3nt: TGCGCCAGCAGTCAACCCACCGGGAGTAGCGGGGTTTACAATGAGCAGTTCTTC
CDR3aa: CASSQPTGSSGVYNEQFF

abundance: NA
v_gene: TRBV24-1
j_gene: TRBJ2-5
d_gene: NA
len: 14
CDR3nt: TGTGCCACCAGTGCTGGCGGGACAGAAGAGACCCAGTACTTC
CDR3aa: CATSAGGTEETQYF

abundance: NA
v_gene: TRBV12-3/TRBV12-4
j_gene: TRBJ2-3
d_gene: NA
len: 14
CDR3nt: TGTGCCAGCAGTACGCCTAGCGTCACAGATACGCAGTATTTT
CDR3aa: CASSTPSVTDTQYF

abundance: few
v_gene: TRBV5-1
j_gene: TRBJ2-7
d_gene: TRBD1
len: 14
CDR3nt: TGCGCCAGCAGCCCCCGGGACAGGTCCTACGAGCAGTACTTC
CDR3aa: CASSPRDRSYEQYF

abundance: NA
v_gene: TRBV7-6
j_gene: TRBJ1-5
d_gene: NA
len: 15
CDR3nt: TGTGCCAGCAGCTTACAGGGGAGTAAAGGAGAGCCCCAGCATTTT
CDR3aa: CASSLQGSKGEPQHF

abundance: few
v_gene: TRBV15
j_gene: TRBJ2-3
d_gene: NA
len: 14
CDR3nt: TGTGCCACCAGCAGAGGACTATCCTCAGATACGCAGTATTTT
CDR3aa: CATSRGLSSDTQYF

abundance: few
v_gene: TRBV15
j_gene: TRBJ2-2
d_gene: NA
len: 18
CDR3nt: TGTGCCACCAGCAGTAACAGGAACACGTTCGCGAACACCGGGGAGCTGTTTTTT
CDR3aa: CATSSNRNTFANTGELFF

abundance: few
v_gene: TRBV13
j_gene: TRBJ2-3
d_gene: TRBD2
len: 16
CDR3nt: TGTGCCAGCAGCGCCCGACTAGCGGGGGACACAGATACGCAGTATTTT
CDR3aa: CASSARLAGDTDTQYF

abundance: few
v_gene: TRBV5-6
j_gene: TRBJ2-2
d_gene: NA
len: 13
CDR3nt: TGTGCCAGCGGGGCCCTGGTGCCCGGGGAGCTGTTTTTT
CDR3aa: CASGALVPGELFF

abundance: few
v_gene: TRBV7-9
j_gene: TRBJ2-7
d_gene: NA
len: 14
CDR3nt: TGTGCCAGCAGCTTAGTAAGAAGGGCCTACGAGCAGTACTTC
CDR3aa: CASSLVRRAYEQYF

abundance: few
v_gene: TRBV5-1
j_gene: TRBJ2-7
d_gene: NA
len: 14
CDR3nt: TGCGCCAGCAGACGAGATCCCCCCTCCTACGAGCAGTACTTC
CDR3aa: CASRRDPPSYEQYF

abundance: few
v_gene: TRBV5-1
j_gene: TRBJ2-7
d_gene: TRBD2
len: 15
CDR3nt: TGCGCCAGCAGCACTAGCGGGGGGCATTCCTACGAGCAGTACTTC
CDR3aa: CASSTSGGHSYEQYF

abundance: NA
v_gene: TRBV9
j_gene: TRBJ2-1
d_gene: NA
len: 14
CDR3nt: TGTGCCAGCAGCGGCGGCGTACGGTACAATGAGCAGTTCTTC
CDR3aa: CASSGGVRYNEQFF

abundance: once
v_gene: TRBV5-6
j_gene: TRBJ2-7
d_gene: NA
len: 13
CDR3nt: TGTGCCAGCAGCTTGTCCAGACTCTACGCGCAGTACTTC
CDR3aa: CASSLSRLYAQYF

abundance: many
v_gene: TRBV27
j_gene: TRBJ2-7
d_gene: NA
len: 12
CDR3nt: TGTGCCAGCAGTTTCTTGGGATACGAGCAGTACTTC
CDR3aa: CASSFLGYEQYF

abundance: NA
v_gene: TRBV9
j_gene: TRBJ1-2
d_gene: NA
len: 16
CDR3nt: TGTGCCAGCAGCGTAGCCGGGGGACGCGGCCAGTATGGCTACACGTTC
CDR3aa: CASSVAGGRGQYGYTF

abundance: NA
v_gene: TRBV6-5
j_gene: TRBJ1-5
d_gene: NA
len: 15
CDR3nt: TGTGCCAGCAGTTACGACGGGAGAAGCAATCAGCCCCAGCATTTT
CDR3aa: CASSYDGRSNQPQHF

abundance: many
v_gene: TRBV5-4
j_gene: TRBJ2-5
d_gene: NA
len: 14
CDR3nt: TGTGCCAGCAGCTTTTGGGGGAGTCAAGAGACCCAGTACTTC
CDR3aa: CASSFWGSQETQYF

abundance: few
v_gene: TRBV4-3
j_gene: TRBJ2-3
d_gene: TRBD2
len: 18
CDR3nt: TGCGCCAGCAGCCAAGGCTCCGAGCGGGGGGGAAGCACAGATACGCAGTATTTT
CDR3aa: CASSQGSERGGSTDTQYF

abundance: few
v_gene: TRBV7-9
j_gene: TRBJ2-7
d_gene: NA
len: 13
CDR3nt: TGTGCCAGCAGCTTAGCGCAGGGCGACGAGCAGTACTTC
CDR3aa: CASSLAQGDEQYF

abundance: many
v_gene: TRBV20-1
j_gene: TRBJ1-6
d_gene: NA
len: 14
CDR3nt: TGCAGTGCTAGACTTGGACGGGATAATTCACCCCTCCACTTT
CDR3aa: CSARLGRDNSPLHF

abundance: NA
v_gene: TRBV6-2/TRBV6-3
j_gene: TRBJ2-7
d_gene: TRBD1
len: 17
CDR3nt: TGTGCCAGCAGTCAGCCGACAGGGTTCGGCGGAGAAAACGAGCAGTACTTC
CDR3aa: CASSQPTGFGGENEQYF